The 5 T cell receptor beta chains below all came from one sample that was sequenced in a study of T cell responses to AZD1222 COVID-19 vaccine. The repertoire was sequenced with immunoSEQ multiplex PCR; TCRdb's copy has only in-frame clones and lacks some. The repertoire has 59,000 or so clones, around 84% of them found once; the top ten carry 10% to 13%. Sequencing used peripheral blood, obtained on day 0 of AZD1222 vaccination. The receptors were sampled from an adult in good health.

The chain recombines TRBV7-9 with TRBJ1-1, with 10 bases aligning to TRBD1. The germline gives CDR1 SEHNR, CDR2 FQNEAQ (reference sequence). Trimming cost V 5 bases and J 0 bases; bases outside gene matches: 9. The CDR3 spans 17 residues. The CDR3 is CASSPDRGILMNTEAFF. CDR3 DNA: TGTGCCAGCAGCCCGGACAGGGGGATTTTGATGAACACTGAAGCTTTCTTT. The whole variable domain, filled in from reference TRBV7-9 and TRBJ1-1, reads DTGVSQNPRHKITKRGQNVTFRCDPISEHNRLYWYRQTLGQGPEFLTYFQNEAQLEKSRLLSDRFSAERPKGSFSTLEIQRTEQGDSAMYLCASSPDRGILMNTEAFFGQGTRLTVV.

The chain joins TRBV5-4 to TRBJ2-2; D perhaps matches TRBD1 (6 bases). The CDR3 covers 16 residues. V was shortened by 1 base and J by 1 base, with 11 bases between the two germline ends. Germline V gives CDR1 SGHNT, CDR2 YYREEE (reference sequence). CDR3 sequence (DNA): TGTGCCAGCAGCTTGATTTGGACAGTGAACACCGGGGAGCTGTTTTTT. Protein sequence: CASSLIWTVNTGELFF. Supplemented by reference TRBV5-4 and TRBJ2-2, the full variable domain reads ETGVTQSPTHLIKTRGQQVTLRCSSQSGHNTVSWYQQALGQGPQFIFQYYREEENGRGNFPPRFSGLQFPNYSSELNVNALELDDSALYLCASSLIWTVNTGELFFGEGSRLTVL.

V gene TRBV7-2 combines with J gene TRBJ1-5; 8 positions agree with TRBD1. The CDR3 consists of 15 residues. Germline V gene data show CDR1 as SGHTA and CDR2 as FQGNSA. Trimming took 5 bases from V and 3 from J; bases not matched to a gene: 6. The CDR3 here is CASSVQGEFNQPQHF. CDR3 bases: TGTGCCAGCAGCGTACAGGGGGAATTCAATCAGCCCCAGCATTTT. Complete variable domain (other parts from reference TRBV7-2 and TRBJ1-5): GAGVSQSPSNKVTEKGKDVELRCDPISGHTALYWYRQSLGQGLEFLIYFQGNSAPDKSGLPSDRFSAERTGGSVSTLTIQRTQQEDSAVYLCASSVQGEFNQPQHFGDGTRLSIL.

The chain combines TRBV6-2 or TRBV6-3 with TRBJ2-7; 8 bases line up with TRBD2. CDR3 length: 15 residues. Germline loops: CDR1 MNHEY, CDR2 SVGEGT. V lost 4 bases and J lost 5; bases outside the gene matches: 10. DNA for the CDR3: TGTGCCAGCAGTTGGGGGGGACTAGGAGTCAACGAGCAGTACTTC. It specifies CASSWGGLGVNEQYF.

The chain is built from TRBV7-9 and TRBJ2-5; D is uncertain. The CDR3 length is 13 residues. Germline CDR1 SEHNR, CDR2 FQNEAQ (reference sequence). Trimming pared 3 bases from V and 7 bases from J, leaving 12 bases between. CDR3 amino acids: CASSFQVVGTQYF. CDR3 bases: TGTGCCAGCAGCTTTCAGGTGGTGGGGACCCAGTACTTC.